This TCR beta chain was recorded in a study of shared clonotypes between healthy human individuals. Broader study findings: Estimated richness values were generally larger in naive subsets than in memory subsets. Blood was the only sampled material, and tissue repertoires likely differ.

Investigators divided CD4+ cells into CD45RA+ naive and CD45RA-negative memory subsets. About this clone itself: The target antigen is unknown.

The CDR3 sequence is 16 residues long. V lost 4 bases and J lost 0, with 16 bases in between. CDR1 SGDLS and CDR2 YYNGEE come from the germline V gene. Over several immunoSEQ plates, each subset's genomic DNA was distributed in even portions. Clones were sequenced by immunoSEQ multiplex PCR, and TCRdb holds only the in-frame ones, with some missing. The sample holds over a million clones, about four fifths seen once. The rearrangement joins TRBV9 to TRBJ1-1, with D perhaps TRBD1 (5 bases). Source material: memory CD4+ T cells from PBMCs. The sample's subset: CD45RA-negative fraction. The sequence was obtained from a man aged 18 to 35 in good health. Some clones in this sample may be carry-over from other donors' samples. Written as DNA, the CDR3 is TGTGCCAGCAGCCCTACCGTGGGGGTCATGAACACTGAAGCTTTCTTT. Translation gives CASSPTVGVMNTEAFF.